The entry that follows covers one T cell receptor (beta chain) sequence. Its target is not known. Production of TCR beta cDNA used roughly 500 ng total RNA together with a constant-region primer. Amplification in three nested multiplex PCR rounds with slightly modified ARM-PCR gave rise to TCR beta libraries. Running 10 cycles apiece, the first two PCR rounds relied on TRBV1-TRBV30 forward primers together with a C-beta reverse primer. Using its own MiXCR run on the multiplex PCR reads, TCRdb lists one record per CDR3 protein. This sample has about 54,000 distinct CDR3 sequences, with around 79% found just once. The sample originates from a study of tumor-infiltrating lymphocytes in primary liver carcinoma. Regarding the study as a whole: Tumor-adjacent and tumor-blood pairs overlapped less than tumor region pairs did.

The CDR3 has 12 residues. V dropped 1 base and J dropped 8 bases, with 11 bases sitting between them. Germline CDR1 and CDR2: DFQATT and SNEGSKA (reference sequence). Both RNA and DNA were isolated together from approximately 20-30 mg of bulk tissue that had not been sorted. The chain uses TRBV20-1 and TRBJ1-2; D is ambiguous. The sequenced sample was liver tumor tissue from sampling region 2. Subset meaning: tumor region T2, inferior pole. The origin of this receptor is a man aged 35-49 years with primary liver carcinoma and hepatitis B virus infection. The CDR3 here is CSARVGGFGYTF. CDR3 sequence (DNA): TGCAGTGCTAGAGTGGGAGGGTTCGGCTACACCTTC.